This T cell receptor (beta chain) was sequenced in a study of blood T cell repertoires in COVID-19. Study-level information: Both acute and convalescent COVID-19 samples were obtained from the United States, Italy and Spain.

Ages ranged from roughly 18 to 100 years, with residence in approximately 25 US areas. Membership in each cohort depended on participant-reported clinical history. All recovered Cohort 3 donors got two negative PCRs, got clearance, or saw symptom resolution. The ends lost 0 bases at V and 4 bases at J; junction bases unmatched: 9. The CDR3 runs to 17 residues. CDR1 and CDR2 (germline): LGHNA, YNFKEQ. Some clones are missing from TCRdb's copy, which holds only in-frame ones; the method was immunoSEQ multiplex PCR. The data contain about 300,000 clones, roughly 89% of them singletons. Sample: PBMCs or T cells enriched from blood (not recorded which). The genes are TRBV4-2 and TRBJ2-3; 8 bases match TRBD2. This receptor was obtained from a woman aged 40 to 55 who had recovered from COVID-19. The CDR3 protein is CASSQDGTGGAPDTQYF. The CDR3 DNA follows: TGTGCCAGCAGCCAAGACGGGACGGGGGGGGCCCCAGATACGCAGTATTTT.